The 14 T cell receptor beta chains listed next were all sequenced from one sample in a study of T cell responses to AZD1222 COVID-19 vaccine (TCRdb year 2021). The library was produced with the immunoSEQ multiplex PCR assay. TCRdb's version of the immuneACCESS table is confined to in-frame rearrangements and falls short of the full clone set. An unresolved V gene accounts for under half of the shortfall where checked; the remainder is of unknown origin. In all, the sample holds around 100,000 clones, and 70% to 90% of those were seen once. Less than 3% of the sample lies in the top ten. The time point label, as the study defines it: baseline before first vaccination. The input for sequencing was peripheral blood, taken on day 0 of AZD1222 vaccination. Every receptor here comes from an adult in good health.

V and J are TRBV11-3 and TRBJ2-3; 7 bases align to TRBD2. Germline CDR1 SGHNT, CDR2 YENEEA. The CDR3 has 15 amino acids. Trimming cost V 4 bases and J 2 bases; bases outside gene matches: 6. CDR3 nucleotides: TGTGCCAGCAGCTCTAAGCGGGACCTCACAGATACGCAGTATTTT. Its protein product is CASSSKRDLTDTQYF. Supplemented by reference TRBV11-3 and TRBJ2-3, the full variable domain reads EAGVVQSPRYKIIEKKQPVAFWCNPISGHNTLYWYLQNLGQGPELLIRYENEEAVDDSQLPKDRFSAERLKGVDSTLKIQPAELGDSAVYLCASSSKRDLTDTQYFGPGTRLTVL.

The chain links TRBV11-2 to TRBJ1-2, with D perhaps TRBD1 (5 bases). Germline lookup yields CDR1 SGHAT and CDR2 FQNNGV. This CDR3 comprises 17 residues. Trimming took 1 base from V and 0 from J, leaving 15 bases between them. This CDR3 reads CASSLVGAASSNYGYTF. In DNA form, the CDR3 reads TGTGCCAGCAGCTTAGTTGGGGCAGCATCATCTAACTATGGCTACACCTTC.

The rearrangement uses TRBV11-3 and TRBJ1-1, with 8 bases identical to TRBD1. CDR3 length: 13 residues. The germline gives CDR1 SGHNT, CDR2 YENEEA. V shed 3 bases and J 12 bases; nucleotides not matched to a gene: 9. CDR3 sequence: CASSFVSGGKTFF. The CDR3 DNA is TGTGCCAGCAGCTTTGTGTCAGGGGGCAAGACTTTCTTT.

The chain combines TRBV11-2 with TRBJ1-6, with 9 bases matching TRBD1. The CDR3 is 16 residues long. Looked up from germline, CDR1 is SGHAT and CDR2 is FQNNGV. The V segment lost 5 bases and the J segment 5 bases; nucleotides outside the gene matches: 7. CDR3 bases: TGTGCCAGCAGCCAACAGGGGGCTTGGGATAATTCACCCCTCCACTTT. Translating it yields CASSQQGAWDNSPLHF. Filled out from reference TRBV11-2 and TRBJ1-6, the complete variable domain reads EAGVAQSPRYKIIEKRQSVAFWCNPISGHATLYWYQQILGQGPKLLIQFQNNGVVDDSQLPKDRFSAERLKGVDSTLKIQPAKLEDSAVYLCASSQQGAWDNSPLHFGNGTRLTVT.

The chain couples TRBV5-6 to TRBJ1-2, with D perhaps matching TRBD1 (6 bases). V was trimmed by 1 base and J by 4 bases, leaving 8 bases between them. CDR1 and CDR2 from the germline V gene are SGHDT and YYEEEE. The CDR3 totals 13 residues. The CDR3 coding sequence is TGTGCCAGCAGCTTGTGGACAGCCTATGGCTACACCTTC. Amino acids: CASSLWTAYGYTF.

This clone came up a few times. The chain has TRBV3-1 (or the pseudogene TRBV3-2) and TRBJ2-3; 11 nucleotides match TRBD2. The CDR3 loop spans 14 amino acids. J gave up 6 bases and V 4 bases, and 3 bases lay outside the gene matches. Per the germline V gene, CDR1 is LGHDT and CDR2 is YNNKEL (reference sequence). As DNA, the CDR3 is TGTGCCAGCAGCCTGGCTAGCGGGAGGGATACGCAGTATTTT. Its protein is CASSLASGRDTQYF.

The chain uses TRBV4-2 and TRBJ2-7; D possibly corresponds to TRBD2 (7 bases). This CDR3 is 15 amino acids long. CDR1 is LGHNA, CDR2 YNFKEQ, per germline. V dropped 1 base and J dropped 7 bases, with 17 bases sitting between them. This CDR3 reads CASSQGEGGPDEQYF. The DNA of the CDR3 is TGTGCCAGCAGCCAAGGGGAGGGGGGGCCAGATGAGCAGTACTTC.

This sequence joins TRBV19 and TRBJ1-2; a possible D gene is TRBD1 (6 bases). The CDR3 consists of 15 residues. Germline V gene sequence: CDR1 LNHDA, CDR2 SQIVND (reference sequence). The V end lost 5 bases, the J end lost 7 bases, and 20 bases lay between the germline ends. The CDR3 loop is CASSGSSGTRGGYTF. Written as DNA, the CDR3 is TGTGCCAGTAGTGGATCATCCGGGACAAGGGGTGGCTACACCTTC.

Only a few counts were recorded for this clone. The chain recombines TRBV7-9 with TRBJ2-7; 9 nucleotides align to TRBD1. The CDR3 is 14 residues long. Germline assignment: CDR1 SEHNR and CDR2 FQNEAQ (reference sequence). Trimming cost V 7 bases and J 2 bases; bases outside gene matches: 6. The CDR3 DNA reads TGTGCCAGCACCCACAGGGACAGGGCCTACGAGCAGTACTTC. Amino acids: CASTHRDRAYEQYF.

The chain is built from TRBV5-4 and TRBJ1-6; no firm D call. CDR3 size: 17 residues. Germline lookup yields CDR1 SGHNT and CDR2 YYREEE (reference sequence). V was trimmed by 0 bases and J by 0 bases, leaving 10 bases between them. The CDR3 sequence is CASSLALGSSYNSPLHF. The CDR3 bases are TGTGCCAGCAGCTTGGCCCTGGGCAGCTCCTATAATTCACCCCTCCACTTT.

The V call is TRBV4-1, the J call TRBJ2-6; 11 nucleotides align to TRBD1. J was trimmed by 0 bases and V by 0 bases; bases with no gene match: 1. This CDR3 has 18 amino acids. Germline CDR1 reads MGHRA; CDR2 reads YSYEKL. The CDR3, as DNA: TGCGCCAGCAGCCAAGACGGGACAGGGGGCTCTGGGGCCAACGTCCTGACTTTC. This codes for CASSQDGTGGSGANVLTF.

This chain connects TRBV4-1 to TRBJ1-5, with D possibly matching TRBD1 (5 bases). Germline CDR1 reads MGHRA; CDR2 reads YSYEKL. The CDR3 consists of 13 residues. The V end lost 4 bases, the J end lost 5 bases, and 9 bases lay between the germline ends. CDR3 sequence: CASSLRQYQPQHF. The CDR3 bases are TGCGCCAGCAGCCTGAGACAGTATCAGCCCCAGCATTTT.

The rearrangement links TRBV5-5 to TRBJ1-1; D possibly corresponds to TRBD1 (6 bases). The CDR3 is 15 residues long. V lost 2 bases, J lost 0 bases, and 11 bases lay in between. Germline V gene sequence: CDR1 SGHKS, CDR2 YYEKEE (reference sequence). The CDR3 reads CASSLVRGVNTEAFF. The CDR3 nucleotides are TGTGCCAGCAGCTTAGTCAGGGGAGTGAACACTGAAGCTTTCTTT.

The chain links TRBV19 to TRBJ2-2, with 12 bases that match TRBD2. The CDR3 has 16 residues. Germline values: CDR1 LNHDA, CDR2 SQIVND (reference sequence). Losses at the gene ends were 5 bases for V and 6 bases for J; bases not matched to a gene: 7. In nucleotides, the CDR3 is TGTGCCAGTAGTGGATTACTAGCGGGGGGATCCGGGGAGCTGTTTTTT. It is translated as CASSGLLAGGSGELFF.